This entry lists 7 T cell receptor beta chains sequenced from one sample in a study of tumor-infiltrating lymphocytes in primary liver carcinoma (dated by TCRdb to the late 2010s). Total RNA and DNA were co-extracted without cell sorting from 20-30 mg of bulk tissue using the AllPrep DNA/RNA mini kit. Sequencing relied on an Illumina HiSeq 2500. Using a constant-region primer and ProtoScript II reverse transcriptase, TCRbeta-specific cDNA was reverse-transcribed from around 500 ng total RNA. TCRbeta libraries were built with three nested multiplex PCR rounds, a slightly modified ARM-PCR procedure. The first two PCR rounds used multiplex TRBV1-TRBV30 forward primers with a Cbeta reverse primer, each for approximately 9 cycles. The raw public data were reprocessed by TCRdb itself: fastp quality trimming at Q25, MiXCR clonotype calling, in-frame beta chains only. Entries that share a CDR3 protein sequence are merged under the most common genes and DNA. Across this sample there are about 22,000 distinct CDR3 sequences, with around 84% seen only once. Less than 40% of the sample is in the top ten clones.

The sample was liver tumor tissue from sampling region 2. This specimen's cell subset or site label, per the study, means: tumor region T2, inferior pole. The receptor source for this set is a woman aged 25 to 45 with primary liver carcinoma and hepatitis B virus infection.

This clonotype was seen a few times. The gene calls are TRBV15 and TRBJ2-1; 9 bases line up with TRBD2. The CDR3 spans 19 residues. CDR1 is LNHNV and CDR2 is YYDKDF in the germline V gene (reference sequence). The V and J ends lost 1 base and 0 bases, in that order; junction bases with no gene match: 10. The chain's CDR3 is CATSRVRSGRQSSYNEQFF. DNA of the CDR3: TGTGCCACCAGCAGAGTGAGGAGCGGGAGGCAGAGCTCCTACAATGAGCAGTTCTTC.

This clonotype came up a few times. Compared with germline, one end of the junction differs, possibly owing to a read error. The chain carries TRBV28 and TRBJ2-5; D unclear. The V gene's germline CDR1 is MDHEN and CDR2 SYDVKM. The CDR3 totals 14 residues. CDR3 DNA: TGTGCCAGCTCCCCCGGGTGTTGGCAAGAGACCCAATACTTC. Encoded protein: CASSPGCWQETQYF.

This clonotype was seen only once. A junction boundary mismatches the germline segment, possibly from a read error. The chain is built from TRBV29-1 and TRBJ2-7, with 8 bases aligning to TRBD1. From germline, CDR1 is SQVTM and CDR2 ANQGSEA. The CDR3 contains 11 residues. CDR3 nucleotide sequence: TGTAGCCTCGGGACAGGATATGAACAATACTTC. Protein product: CSLGTGYEQYF.

This clonotype is labeled medium-sized (0.01 to 0.1%). The chain has TRBV28 and TRBJ2-5; D might be TRBD1 or TRBD2, each matching 7 bases. Germline values: CDR1 MDHEN, CDR2 SYDVKM. V was cut by 4 bases and J by 5 bases, with 17 bases left in between. The CDR3 covers 15 residues. The CDR3 here is CASSSRGGSWETQYF. The CDR3 DNA is TGTGCCAGCAGTTCCAGGGGGGGATCGTGGGAGACCCAGTACTTC.

Worth noting for this clonotype: One end of the junction varies from germline; a read error may be responsible. This sequence joins TRBV6-5 and TRBJ1-1, with D uncertain. This CDR3 is 16 amino acids long. Per the germline V gene, CDR1 is MNHEY and CDR2 is SVGAGI. CDR3 in amino acids: CASSYGSSGRGTEAFF. CDR3 sequence (DNA): TGTGCAAGCAGTTACGGGAGTAGCGGAAGAGGAACTGAAGCTTTCTTT.

Concerning this clonotype: Lacking the conserved final phenylalanine or tryptophan, this CDR3 likely reflects a read error. The limits of the CDR3 on the DNA are not certain, so only TCRdb's listed CDR3 is given. V is TRBV28 and J is TRBJ2-7; no check of the table's D call, TRBD1, against the DNA was made. Germline lookup yields CDR1 MDHEN and CDR2 SYDVKM. The CDR3 sequence runs 15 residues, both termini included. The CDR3 here is CASRSSDRIRYEQYS.

This clonotype is labeled as medium-sized (0.01 to 0.1%). The rearrangement links TRBV6-5 to TRBJ2-2; D remains unclear. The CDR3 is 15 amino acids. V lost 4 bases to trimming and J lost 6 bases, with 15 bases between them. The germline gives CDR1 MNHEY, CDR2 SVGAGI. CDR3 amino acids: CASSSQPLGPGELFF. The CDR3 DNA follows: TGTGCCAGCAGTTCACAACCTTTAGGGCCCGGGGAGCTGTTTTTT.